The clone carrying this T cell receptor (beta chain) was counted many times. The target antigen is unknown. The record originates from a study of blood T cells in healthy people across ages. Findings and caveats of the study: Diversity figures derived from one million T cells were judged to underestimate the true value.

A second PCR, run for roughly 7 to 11 cycles, used a sample-barcoded 5' primer plus a J-beta primer mix. Via MiXCR, TCRdb re-called the 5' RACE reads, giving one row per CDR3 protein. The sample comprises some 1.5 million distinct CDR3 sequences, approximately 28% of which are singletons, and 7% to 9% rests with the top ten. This CDR3 has 14 residues. Trimming removed 6 bases at V and 2 bases at J, with 16 bases between. The V gene's germline CDR1 is DFQATT and CDR2 SNEGSKA (reference sequence). Total RNA extraction produced at least 5.5 micrograms (per sample) for the study. V gene TRBV20-1 combines with J gene TRBJ2-5; D possibly matches TRBD1 or TRBD2 (6 bases each). This TCR came from a young woman in good health. The source material was blood. The CDR3 region has the DNA TGCAGTGCAAAGAAGGGGGGAGGACAAGAGACCCAGTACTTC. It is translated as CSAKKGGGQETQYF.